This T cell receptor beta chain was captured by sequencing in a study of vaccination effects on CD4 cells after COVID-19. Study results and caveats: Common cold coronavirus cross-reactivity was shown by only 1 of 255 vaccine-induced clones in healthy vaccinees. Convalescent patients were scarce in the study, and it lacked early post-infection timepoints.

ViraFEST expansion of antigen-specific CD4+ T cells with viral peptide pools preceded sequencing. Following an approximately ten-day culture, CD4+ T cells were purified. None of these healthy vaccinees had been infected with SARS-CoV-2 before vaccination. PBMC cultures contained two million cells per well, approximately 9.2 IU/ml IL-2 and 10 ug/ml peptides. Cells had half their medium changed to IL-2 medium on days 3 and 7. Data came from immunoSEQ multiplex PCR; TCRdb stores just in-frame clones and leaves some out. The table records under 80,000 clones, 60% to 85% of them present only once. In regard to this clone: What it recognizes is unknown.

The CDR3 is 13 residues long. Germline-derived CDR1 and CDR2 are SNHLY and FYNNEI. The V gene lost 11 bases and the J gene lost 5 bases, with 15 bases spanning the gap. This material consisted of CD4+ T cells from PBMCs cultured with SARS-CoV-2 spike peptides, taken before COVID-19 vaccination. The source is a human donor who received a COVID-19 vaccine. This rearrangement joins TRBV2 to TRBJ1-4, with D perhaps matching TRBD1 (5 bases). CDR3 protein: CAGAGTENEKLFF. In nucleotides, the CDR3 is TGTGCCGGCGCCGGGACGGAAAATGAAAAACTGTTTTTT.